This T cell receptor beta chain was recorded in a study of siplizumab effects on memory and regulatory T cells. Overall study context: Investigators ran mixed lymphocyte reactions in pairs, testing siplizumab at 0.95 to 1 ug/mL against no drug. Overall study results and limits: Few alloreactive clones mapped to unstimulated subsets. Siplizumab significantly lowered the alloreactive sequences that could be traced to unstimulated CD4+ memory cells. A major contribution to the alloresponse seemed to be made by naive T cells, which seemed more diverse than memory cells.

About this clone itself: Its antigen is unknown.

The method was immunoSEQ multiplex PCR; TCRdb's version includes in-frame clones alone and lacks a portion of them. The sample carries about 3,400 clones, about three fifths recorded once. For less than seven days at 37°C, the mixed lymphocyte reaction cells were kept in coculture. CDR1 LGHNT and CDR2 FRNRAP come from the germline V gene. The ends lost 0 bases at V and 4 bases at J; junction bases unmatched: 5. This CDR3 has 15 residues. The J gene is TRBJ1-2, the V gene TRBV12-5; 7 bases line up with TRBD1. Sequenced: CFSE-low (dividing) CD8+ T cells sorted from an allogeneic mixed lymphocyte reaction. This clonotype was obtained from a human donor in good health; the cells came from an allogeneic mixed lymphocyte reaction. Some clones in this sample may be carry-over from other donors' samples. Here the CDR3 DNA reads TGTGCTAGTGGTTTGGTACAGGGGTGGGCCTATGGCTACACCTTC. Translated, it gives CASGLVQGWAYGYTF. The full variable domain, with the rest looked up from reference TRBV12-5 and TRBJ1-2, is DARVTQTPRHKVTEMGQEVTMRCQPILGHNTVFWYRQTMMQGLELLAYFRNRAPLDDSGMPKDRFSAEMPDATLATLKIQPSEPRDSAVYFCASGLVQGWAYGYTFGSGTRLTVV.